This T cell receptor beta chain was recovered during a study of monozygotic twins with cystic fibrosis. Clones were read by immunoSEQ multiplex PCR, and TCRdb kept only the in-frame ones, dropping some. Of some 22,000 clones listed, 95% to 98% are singletons. The receptor was isolated from a girl aged 10 to 17 with cystic fibrosis. What was sequenced was blood.

CDR3 DNA: TGTGCCAGTACCGACATTGGTTGGGGAGGGACCCAGTACTTC. Residues: CASTDIGWGGTQYF. V gene TRBV19 combines with J gene TRBJ2-5, with D tentatively TRBD2 (6 bases). The CDR3 contains 14 residues. Trimming removed 7 bases at V and 7 bases at J, with 19 bases between. Per the germline V gene, CDR1 is LNHDA and CDR2 is SQIVND (reference sequence).